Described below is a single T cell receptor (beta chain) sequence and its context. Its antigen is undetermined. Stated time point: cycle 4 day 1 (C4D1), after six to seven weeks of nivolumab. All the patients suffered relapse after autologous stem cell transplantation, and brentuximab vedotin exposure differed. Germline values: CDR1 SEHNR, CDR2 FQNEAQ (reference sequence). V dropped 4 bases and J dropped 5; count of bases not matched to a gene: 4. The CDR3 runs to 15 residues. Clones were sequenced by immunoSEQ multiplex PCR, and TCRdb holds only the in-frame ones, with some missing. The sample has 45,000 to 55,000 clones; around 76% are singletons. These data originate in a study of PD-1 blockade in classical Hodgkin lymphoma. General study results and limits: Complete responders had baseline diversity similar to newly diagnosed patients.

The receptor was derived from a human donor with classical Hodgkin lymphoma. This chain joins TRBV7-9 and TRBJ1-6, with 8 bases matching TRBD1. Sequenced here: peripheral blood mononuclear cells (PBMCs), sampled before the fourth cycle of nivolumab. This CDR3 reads CASSWEQGDNSPLHF. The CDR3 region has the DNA TGTGCCAGCAGCTGGGAACAGGGGGATAATTCACCCCTCCACTTT.